What follows are 14 T cell receptor beta chains derived from one specimen sequenced in a study of blood T cell repertoires in COVID-19. TCRdb keeps only in-frame clones here, not all; method: immunoSEQ multiplex PCR. The sample has about 140,000 clones; more than 65% are singletons. Sequencing was carried out using peripheral blood. The receptor set was obtained from a man in his 60s with acute or convalescent COVID-19.

The CDR3 DNA sequence: TGTGCCAGCAGTTTAACCGGGACTAGCGCTCAAGAGACCCAGTACTTC. It is translated as CASSLTGTSAQETQYF. V and J are TRBV6-5 and TRBJ2-5; TRBD2 matches 10 bases. The V and J ends lost 4 bases and 2 bases, in that order; junction bases with no gene match: 7. CDR3 size: 16 residues. CDR1 is MNHEY and CDR2 is SVGAGI in the germline V gene.

This chain uses TRBV28 with TRBJ1-1, with a weak D call TRBD1 (5 bases). Germline-derived CDR1 and CDR2 are MDHEN and SYDVKM. The CDR3 extends over 13 amino acids. V was shortened by 1 base and J by 5 bases, with 8 bases between the two germline ends. This CDR3 reads CASSLFPGTEAFF. The CDR3 nucleotides read TGTGCCAGCAGTTTATTCCCAGGGACTGAAGCTTTCTTT. Supplemented by reference TRBV28 and TRBJ1-1, the full variable domain reads DVKVTQSSRYLVKRTGEKVFLECVQDMDHENMFWYRQDPGLGLRLIYFSYDVKMKEKGDIPEGYSVSREKKERFSLILESASTNQTSMYLCASSLFPGTEAFFGQGTRLTVV.

This clone was picked up a small number of times. The chain combines TRBV19 with TRBJ1-1; 11 bases agree with TRBD1. Germline assignment: CDR1 LNHDA and CDR2 SQIVND (reference sequence). The CDR3 is made up of 14 amino acids. V lost 5 bases, J lost 2 bases, and 1 base stayed unmatched. CDR3 nucleotides: TGTGCCAGTAGTCGGACAGGGGGCAACACTGAAGCTTTCTTT. The encoded protein is CASSRTGGNTEAFF. Based on the CDR3 plus reference TRBV19 and TRBJ1-1, the full variable domain is DGGITQSPKYLFRKEGQNVTLSCEQNLNHDAMYWYRQDPGQGLRLIYYSQIVNDFQKGDIAEGYSVSREKKESFPLTVTSAQKNPTAFYLCASSRTGGNTEAFFGQGTRLTVV.

The genes are TRBV19 and TRBJ2-3; the match to TRBD2 covers 11 bases. CDR1 is LNHDA and CDR2 is SQIVND in the germline V gene (reference sequence). The CDR3 totals 18 residues. After removal of 6 bases from V and 4 bases from J, the junction contained 15 bases not matched to a gene. The CDR3 sequence: CASSKTGTSGDRSDTQYF. DNA for the CDR3: TGTGCCAGTAGCAAGACCGGGACTAGCGGAGATAGGTCAGATACGCAGTATTTT.

This clone came up a few times. The V call is TRBV15, the J call TRBJ2-5, with TRBD2 matching 7 bases. V gave up 5 bases and J gave up 5 bases; unmatched junction bases: 11. Germline V CDR1 and CDR2: LNHNV, YYDKDF (reference sequence). This CDR3 is 15 amino acids long. CDR3 DNA sequence: TGTGCCACCAGCTCCCACTCGGGGGAGGGCGAGACCCAGTACTTC. Protein sequence: CATSSHSGEGETQYF.

This clone has a handful of counts. The chain recombines TRBV3-1 (or the pseudogene TRBV3-2) with TRBJ1-5; 8 nucleotides align to TRBD1. After removal of 2 bases from V and 4 bases from J, the junction contained 4 bases not matched to a gene. Germline CDR1 LGHDT, CDR2 YNNKEL (reference sequence). This CDR3 is built from 15 residues. Here the CDR3 DNA reads TGTGCCAGCAGCCAAACAGGGGGAACGAATCAGCCCCAGCATTTT. This translates into CASSQTGGTNQPQHF.

The chain employs TRBV6-6 and TRBJ1-1; TRBD1 is a possible D gene (5 bases). V dropped 2 bases and J dropped 6 bases, with 16 bases sitting between them. This CDR3 has 15 amino acids. Per germline, CDR1 MNHNY and CDR2 SVGAGI (reference sequence). The CDR3 here is CASSYTGTQDPEAFF. CDR3 sequence (DNA): TGTGCCAGCAGTTACACGGGGACTCAGGACCCTGAAGCTTTCTTT.

This clone was counted only a few times. The rearrangement uses TRBV6-5 and TRBJ2-7; 10 positions agree with TRBD1. The CDR3 is 13 residues long. CDR1 and CDR2 (germline): MNHEY, SVGAGI. The V and J ends lost 6 bases and 3 bases, in that order; junction bases with no gene match: 2. The CDR3 region is CASRGTGVYEQYF. Written as DNA, the CDR3 is TGTGCCAGCAGGGGGACAGGGGTCTACGAGCAGTACTTC.

The chain has TRBV6-6 and TRBJ1-4, with a possible D match to TRBD1 (6 bases). V dropped 7 bases and J dropped 5 bases, with 17 bases sitting between them. Germline values: CDR1 MNHNY, CDR2 SVGAGI (reference sequence). The CDR3 consists of 15 residues. The DNA for the CDR3 is TGTGCCAGCACTGATACCGGGACAAGAAATGAAAAACTGTTTTTT. It translates to CASTDTGTRNEKLFF.

This clone appeared once. The chain is built from TRBV5-1 and TRBJ2-5; TRBD2 aligns across 8 bases. Germline trimming cut 4 bases from V and 4 bases from J; bases unmatched to any gene: 12. Per germline, CDR1 SGHRS and CDR2 YFSETQ. The CDR3 loop spans 16 amino acids. The CDR3 region is CASSPGSGSSSETQYF. CDR3 DNA: TGCGCCAGCAGCCCCGGGAGCGGGAGCTCGTCAGAGACCCAGTACTTC.

The V call is TRBV5-1, the J call TRBJ1-4; no clear D. Per germline, CDR1 SGHRS and CDR2 YFSETQ. The CDR3 sequence is 15 residues long. V lost 0 bases to trimming and J lost 7 bases, with 13 bases between them. The CDR3 bases are TGCGCCAGCAGCTTGGATGGGTTTAGAGGTGAAAAACTGTTTTTT. Protein sequence: CASSLDGFRGEKLFF.

The chain recombines TRBV19 with TRBJ2-1, with 10 bases fitting TRBD2. The germline gives CDR1 LNHDA, CDR2 SQIVND (reference sequence). After removal of 3 bases from V and 8 bases from J, the junction contained 7 bases not matched to a gene. This CDR3 is built from 15 residues. CDR3 DNA sequence: TGTGCCAGTAGTATTCCGGCTAGCGGGAGCGATGAGCAGTTCTTC. As protein: CASSIPASGSDEQFF.

The count of this clone is one. The rearrangement uses TRBV10-1 and TRBJ2-7, with 8 bases fitting TRBD2. The V and J ends lost 0 bases and 3 bases, in that order; junction bases with no gene match: 4. In germline, CDR1 is WNHNN, CDR2 SYGVQD (reference sequence). The length of the CDR3 is 15 residues. CDR3 region: CASSESRLAGYEQYF. The DNA of the CDR3 is TGCGCCAGCAGTGAGTCGAGGCTAGCGGGCTACGAGCAGTACTTC.

The chain links TRBV2 to TRBJ1-1; 9 bases fit TRBD1. Trimming cost V 5 bases and J 3 bases; bases outside gene matches: 4. Germline V gene data show CDR1 as SNHLY and CDR2 as FYNNEI. The CDR3 loop spans 14 amino acids. Written as DNA, the CDR3 is TGTGCCAGCAGTTCACAGGGGGCGGACACTGAAGCTTTCTTT. This gives the protein CASSSQGADTEAFF.